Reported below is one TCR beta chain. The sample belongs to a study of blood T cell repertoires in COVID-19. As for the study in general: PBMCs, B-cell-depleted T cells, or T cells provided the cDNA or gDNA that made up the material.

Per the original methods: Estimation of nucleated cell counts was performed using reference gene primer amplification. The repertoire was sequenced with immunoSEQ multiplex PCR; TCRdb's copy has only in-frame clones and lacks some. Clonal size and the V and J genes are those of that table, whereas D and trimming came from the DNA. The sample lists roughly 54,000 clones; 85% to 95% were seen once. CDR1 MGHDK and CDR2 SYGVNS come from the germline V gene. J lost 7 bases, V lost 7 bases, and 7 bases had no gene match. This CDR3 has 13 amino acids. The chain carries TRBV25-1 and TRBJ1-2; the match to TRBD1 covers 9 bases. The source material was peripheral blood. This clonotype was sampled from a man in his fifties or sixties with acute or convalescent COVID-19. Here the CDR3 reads CASNQGQGGGYTF. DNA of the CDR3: TGTGCCAGCAATCAGGGACAGGGAGGTGGCTACACCTTC.